A single sample is the source of the 21 T cell receptor beta chains below, sequenced in a study of shared clonotypes between healthy human individuals. Clones were sequenced by immunoSEQ multiplex PCR, and TCRdb holds only the in-frame ones, with some missing. In the table there are 2 million to 2.5 million clones, 92% of which are singletons. The sequencing sample was made of naive CD4+ T cells from PBMCs. Indicated subset: CD45RA+ positively selected. The receptors were sampled from a man aged 18 to 30 in good health. Some clones in this sample may be carry-over from other donors' samples.

Points on this clone: This sample includes further DNA sequences coding for the same CDR3. V usage is TRBV6-5 and J usage is TRBJ2-7; 11 nucleotides line up with TRBD1. Germline V gives CDR1 MNHEY, CDR2 SVGAGI. Trimming removed 2 bases from V and 3 bases from J; junction bases left unmatched: 3. The CDR3 runs to 15 residues. CDR3 bases: TGTGCCAGCAGTTACCTCGGGACAGGGGGCTACGAGCAGTACTTC. It specifies CASSYLGTGGYEQYF.

Details on this clone: This specimen includes other DNA sequences encoding the same CDR3. This chain uses TRBV7-2 with TRBJ2-7; TRBD1 matches at 11 bases. Unmatched junction bases numbered 6, after V lost 4 bases and J lost 4 bases. CDR3 length: 15 amino acids. CDR1 and CDR2 from the germline V gene are SGHTA and FQGNSA. CDR3 DNA sequence: TGTGCCAGCAGCTCTGGACAGGGGGCGACGTACGAGCAGTACTTC. Protein: CASSSGQGATYEQYF. The full variable domain, completed using reference TRBV7-2 and TRBJ2-7, is GAGVSQSPSNKVTEKGKDVELRCDPISGHTALYWYRQSLGQGLEFLIYFQGNSAPDKSGLPSDRFSAERTGGSVSTLTIQRTQQEDSAVYLCASSSGQGATYEQYFGPGTRLTVT.

V gene TRBV11-3 combines with J gene TRBJ2-2; D not resolved. The V end was cut by 5 bases, the J end by 5 bases, with 15 bases between. The CDR3 runs to 15 residues. Per the germline V gene, CDR1 is SGHNT and CDR2 is YENEEA. CDR3: CASSTSGVGTGELFF. CDR3 bases: TGTGCCAGCAGCACCAGTGGGGTTGGGACCGGGGAGCTGTTTTTT.

The chain carries TRBV5-6 and TRBJ1-1; TRBD1 aligns across 11 bases. The V gene's germline CDR1 is SGHDT and CDR2 YYEEEE. Trimming removed 3 bases from V and 5 bases from J; junction bases left unmatched: 12. CDR3 size: 17 residues. The CDR3 DNA reads TGTGCCAGCAGCTCCTACGGGGACAGGGGGGGAGAAACTGAAGCTTTCTTT. This codes for CASSSYGDRGGETEAFF.

The chain uses TRBV7-3 and TRBJ2-1; the match to TRBD1 covers 9 bases. CDR3 size: 16 residues. Germline V gene sequence: CDR1 SGHTA, CDR2 FQGTGA. J was trimmed by 5 bases and V by 4 bases; bases with no gene match: 9. DNA of the CDR3: TGTGCCAGCAGCTCTAGAATACGGGACAGGGACAATGAGCAGTTCTTC. Encoded protein: CASSSRIRDRDNEQFF.

The chain links TRBV29-1 to TRBJ2-1; D could derive from TRBD1 or TRBD2 (5 bases each). The CDR3 sequence is 14 residues long. V lost 3 bases and J lost 5, with 14 bases in between. Per the germline V gene, CDR1 is SQVTM and CDR2 is ANQGSEA. CDR3 nucleotide sequence: TGCAGCGTTGACAGGGACCGCCGTAACAATGAGCAGTTCTTC. This sequence encodes CSVDRDRRNNEQFF.

The rearrangement links TRBV6-1 to TRBJ2-1; 8 nucleotides agree with TRBD1. V lost 4 bases, J lost 6 bases, and 5 bases stayed unmatched. Germline V gene sequence: CDR1 MNHNS, CDR2 SASEGT. The CDR3 consists of 14 residues. Written as DNA, the CDR3 is TGTGCCAGCAGTGCGGCCAGGGGGCGCAATGAGCAGTTCTTC. It specifies CASSAARGRNEQFF.

The chain recombines TRBV29-1 with TRBJ2-7; TRBD2 matches at 10 bases. J gave up 3 bases and V 6 bases, and 5 bases lay outside the gene matches. Looked up from germline, CDR1 is SQVTM and CDR2 is ANQGSEA. This CDR3 has 13 residues. As DNA, the CDR3 is TGCAGCGTCCGGAGACTAGCGGGCTACGAGCAGTACTTC. Translating it yields CSVRRLAGYEQYF.

The V and J genes are TRBV28 and TRBJ2-5, with a weak D call TRBD1 (6 bases). CDR3 length: 17 amino acids. The germline gives CDR1 MDHEN, CDR2 SYDVKM. V lost 2 bases, J lost 2 bases, and 18 bases lay in between. CDR3 in amino acids: CASSLLFPGQEQETQYF. CDR3 sequence (DNA): TGTGCCAGCAGTTTACTCTTTCCGGGACAAGAGCAAGAGACCCAGTACTTC.

This clone has only one observation. The chain links TRBV2 to TRBJ2-2; perhaps TRBD1 as D (6 bases). V was shortened by 6 bases and J by 2 bases, with 13 bases between the two germline ends. From germline, CDR1 is SNHLY and CDR2 FYNNEI. The CDR3 length is 15 residues. In nucleotides, the CDR3 is TGTGCCAGCAGGTTATCGGGGACAAACACCGGGGAGCTGTTTTTT. This sequence encodes CASRLSGTNTGELFF.

The chain couples TRBV7-2 to TRBJ2-7; 12 bases are a match to TRBD1. The CDR3 contains 15 residues. Per the germline V gene, CDR1 is SGHTA and CDR2 is FQGNSA. The V segment lost 5 bases and the J segment 9 bases; nucleotides outside the gene matches: 11. CDR3: CASSPGQGAPIVQYF. The CDR3 DNA follows: TGTGCCAGCAGCCCGGGACAGGGGGCGCCAATAGTGCAGTACTTC.

This chain connects TRBV28 to TRBJ1-2; D possibly corresponds to TRBD1 (5 bases). V was pared by 5 bases and J by 0 bases, with 19 bases between. The CDR3 totals 17 residues. Germline V gene sequence: CDR1 MDHEN, CDR2 SYDVKM. CDR3 DNA sequence: TGTGCCAGCAGTCCCCTAGGACGACAGATCTCTAACTATGGCTACACCTTC. Its translation: CASSPLGRQISNYGYTF.

The chain is built from TRBV9 and TRBJ1-1; no reliable D call. The V end lost 4 bases, the J end lost 3 bases, and 13 bases lay between the germline ends. CDR3 length: 14 residues. CDR1 and CDR2 (germline): SGDLS, YYNGEE. The CDR3 DNA reads TGTGCCAGCAGCCCCCCGGAGGGTTACACTGAAGCTTTCTTT. Protein product: CASSPPEGYTEAFF.

The chain recombines TRBV15 with TRBJ2-5; 8 positions agree with TRBD1. Per the germline V gene, CDR1 is LNHNV and CDR2 is YYDKDF (reference sequence). The V and J ends lost 0 bases and 4 bases, in that order; junction bases with no gene match: 10. This CDR3 region has 17 residues. The CDR3 loop reads CATSREVGRGQAETQYF. For the CDR3, the DNA is TGTGCCACCAGCAGAGAGGTCGGCAGGGGGCAGGCAGAGACCCAGTACTTC.

The chain joins TRBV5-6 to TRBJ2-7, with D possibly TRBD2 on 6 matching bases. The V gene lost 4 bases and the J gene lost 4 bases, with 12 bases spanning the gap. The germline gives CDR1 SGHDT, CDR2 YYEEEE. The CDR3 length is 13 residues. The CDR3 nucleotides are TGTGCCAGCAGCCGCGTACGGGGGTACGAGCAGTACTTC. It yields the protein CASSRVRGYEQYF.

V gene TRBV11-2 combines with J gene TRBJ1-6; 10 nucleotides align to TRBD1. The CDR3 spans 16 residues. V lost 6 bases and J lost 6; bases outside the gene matches: 8. Germline V lookup: CDR1 SGHAT, CDR2 FQNNGV. The CDR3 loop is CASRRGDRGPNSPLHF. DNA of the CDR3: TGTGCCAGCAGGAGGGGAGACAGGGGGCCTAATTCACCCCTCCACTTT.

This chain joins TRBV4-1 and TRBJ2-6; TRBD2 is a possible D gene (5 bases). In germline, CDR1 is MGHRA, CDR2 YSYEKL. Trimming pared 3 bases from V and 0 bases from J, leaving 9 bases between. This CDR3 spans 16 amino acids. The CDR3 loop is CASSQRVSSGANVLTF. CDR3 DNA: TGCGCCAGCAGCCAGAGGGTGAGCTCTGGGGCCAACGTCCTGACTTTC.

The V call is TRBV6-1, the J call TRBJ1-3, with D possibly matching TRBD1 (5 bases). CDR3 length: 16 residues. V was cut by 3 bases and J by 0 bases, with 12 bases left in between. The V gene's germline CDR1 is MNHNS and CDR2 SASEGT. The CDR3 region has the DNA TGTGCCAGCAGTGAGGGGACGCAACTCTCTGGAAACACCATATATTTT. Encoded protein: CASSEGTQLSGNTIYF.

This clone was detected once. This specimen includes other DNA sequences encoding the same CDR3. The chain is built from TRBV5-1 and TRBJ1-5; D remains unclear. The CDR3 runs 15 residues. Germline-derived CDR1 and CDR2 are SGHRS and YFSETQ. V lost 0 bases to trimming and J lost 4 bases, with 11 bases between them. CDR3 bases: TGCGCCAGCAGCTTGGAGGGCGCAAGTAATCAGCCCCAGCATTTT. Its protein is CASSLEGASNQPQHF.

V usage is TRBV4-3 and J usage is TRBJ1-2; 8 bases line up with TRBD1. CDR1 LGHNA and CDR2 YSLEER come from the germline V gene. This CDR3 is 17 amino acids long. Trimming removed 1 base from V and 1 base from J; junction bases left unmatched: 8. The CDR3 nucleotides read TGCGCCAGCAGCCAAGGGGGGGGGACAGGCTTTAACTATGGCTACACCTTC. As protein: CASSQGGGTGFNYGYTF.

This clone was found once. The rearrangement joins TRBV18 to TRBJ2-1, with D maybe TRBD2 (5 bases). The CDR3 has 13 residues. The V end lost 6 bases, the J end lost 4 bases, and 10 bases lay between the germline ends. CDR1 and CDR2 from the germline V gene are KGHSH and LQKENI. CDR3 region: CASSPDYYNEQFF. For the CDR3, the DNA is TGTGCCAGCTCCCCTGACTATTACAATGAGCAGTTCTTC.